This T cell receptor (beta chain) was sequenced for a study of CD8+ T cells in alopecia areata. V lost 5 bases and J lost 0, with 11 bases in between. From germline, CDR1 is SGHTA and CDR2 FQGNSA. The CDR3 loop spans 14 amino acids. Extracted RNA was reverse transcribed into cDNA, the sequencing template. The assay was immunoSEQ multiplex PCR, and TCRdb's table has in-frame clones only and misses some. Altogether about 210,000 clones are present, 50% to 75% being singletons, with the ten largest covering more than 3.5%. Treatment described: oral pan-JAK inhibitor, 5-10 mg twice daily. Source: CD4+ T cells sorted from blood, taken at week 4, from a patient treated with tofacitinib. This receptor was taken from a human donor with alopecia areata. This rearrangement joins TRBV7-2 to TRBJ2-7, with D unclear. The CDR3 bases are TGTGCCAGCAGCCCGGACGGAAGCTCCTACGAGCAGTACTTC. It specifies CASSPDGSSYEQYF.